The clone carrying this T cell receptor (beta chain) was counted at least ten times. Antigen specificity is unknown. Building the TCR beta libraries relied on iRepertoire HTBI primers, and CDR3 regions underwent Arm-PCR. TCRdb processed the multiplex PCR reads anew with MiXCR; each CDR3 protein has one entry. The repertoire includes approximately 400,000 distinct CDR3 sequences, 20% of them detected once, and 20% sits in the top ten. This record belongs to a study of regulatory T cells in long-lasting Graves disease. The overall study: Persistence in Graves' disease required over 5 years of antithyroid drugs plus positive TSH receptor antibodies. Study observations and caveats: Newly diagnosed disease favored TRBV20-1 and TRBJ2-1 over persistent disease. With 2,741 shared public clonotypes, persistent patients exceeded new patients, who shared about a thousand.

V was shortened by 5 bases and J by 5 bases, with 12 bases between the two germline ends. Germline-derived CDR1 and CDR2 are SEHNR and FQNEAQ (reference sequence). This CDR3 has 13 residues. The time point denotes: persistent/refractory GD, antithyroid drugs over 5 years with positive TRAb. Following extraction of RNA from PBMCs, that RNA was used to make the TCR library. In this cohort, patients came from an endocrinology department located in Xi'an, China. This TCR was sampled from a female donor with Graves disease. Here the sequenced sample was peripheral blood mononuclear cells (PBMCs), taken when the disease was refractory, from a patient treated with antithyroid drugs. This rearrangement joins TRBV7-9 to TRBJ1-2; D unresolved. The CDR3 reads CASSLTMGYGYTF. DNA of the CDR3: TGTGCCAGCAGCCTTACGATGGGGTATGGCTACACCTTC.